One sample yielded the 22 T cell receptor beta chains listed below, sequenced in a study of molecular identifiers for immune sequencing clone quantification. TCRdb re-derived calls from the PCR reads in MiXCR, one entry per CDR3 protein. The sample records 490,000 or so distinct CDR3 sequences, around 23% being singletons. The specimen was naive CD8+ T cells from blood, with Jurkat cell RNA spiked in. Noted subset: FACS-sorted CD8+CD4-CCR7+CD45RA+ naive T cells. These receptors were obtained from a human donor in good health. Some libraries in this study had Jurkat cell RNA spiked in.

With respect to this clonotype: This could be a read error, since a much larger clone is one nucleotide away. This is likely a read error, given that the CDR3 carries no conserved phenylalanine or tryptophan at its end. The V call is TRBV3-1, the J call TRBJ2-3, with TRBD2 as a possible D gene (5 bases). V lost 1 base and J 6 bases, leaving 5 bases between the germline ends. The CDR3 sequence is 12 residues long. Germline V gene sequence: CDR1 LGHDT, CDR2 YNNKEL (reference sequence). The CDR3 DNA reads as TGTGCCAGCAGCCAAGCGGGGGATACGCAGTATTCT. Its translation: CASSQAGDTQYS.

This chain connects TRBV12-3 or TRBV12-4 to TRBJ2-4, with TRBD2 matching over 12 bases. The V and J ends lost 8 bases and 8 bases, in that order; junction bases with no gene match: 13. CDR3 size: 16 residues. CDR3: CASGPTSGGLGDIQYF. CDR3 sequence (DNA): TGTGCCAGCGGCCCGACTAGCGGGGGCCTCGGAGACATTCAGTACTTC.

The chain employs TRBV27 and TRBJ2-3; D may be TRBD2 (6 bases). Germline V gene lookup returns CDR1 MNHEY and CDR2 SMNVEV (reference sequence). The CDR3 is 16 residues long. V gave up 4 bases and J gave up 2 bases, with 16 bases separating them. Written as DNA, the CDR3 is TGTGCCAGCAGTTCGATCTTAGCGGAAATCACAGATACGCAGTATTTT. As protein: CASSSILAEITDTQYF.

In regard to this clonotype: One base away lies a much larger clone, so this may be a sequencing read error. This CDR3 is missing its conserved last phenylalanine or tryptophan, likely due to a read error. The chain employs TRBV4-3 and TRBJ2-7; D ambiguous. CDR1 is LGHNA and CDR2 is YSLEER in the germline V gene. The CDR3 extends over 14 amino acids. The V and J ends lost 1 base and 6 bases respectively, with 13 bases between them. CDR3 region: CASSQVSGVREQYI. CDR3 bases: TGCGCCAGCAGCCAAGTTTCAGGAGTTCGCGAGCAGTACATC.

Only one count was recorded for this clonotype. This may be a read error: a much more frequent sequence differs by one nucleotide. The chain couples TRBV6-5 to TRBJ2-2, with a weak D call TRBD2 (6 bases). The CDR3 has 15 residues. In germline, CDR1 is MNHEY, CDR2 SVGAGI. CDR3 coding DNA: TGTGCCAGCAGTTACTGGGCAGGGACCACCGGGGGGCTGTTTTTT. It encodes CASSYWAGTTGGLFF.

This clonotype appeared a few times. The chain has TRBV5-4 and TRBJ2-2; TRBD1 aligns across 9 bases. The CDR3 is 17 amino acids. The trim removed 0 bases at V and 7 bases at J, leaving 10 bases unmatched. CDR1 and CDR2 from the germline V gene are SGHNT and YYREEE (reference sequence). CDR3 coding DNA: TGTGCCAGCAGCTTGGCCTGGCAGACAGGGGGTGGCGGGGAGCTGTTTTTT. Residues: CASSLAWQTGGGGELFF.

The CDR3 region is CASSPNRDEQYF. The CDR3 DNA reads as TGTGCCAGCAGCCCAAACAGGGACGAGCAGTACTTC. The J gene is TRBJ2-7, the V gene TRBV7-9; D may be TRBD1 (6 bases). The germline CDR1 and CDR2 sequences are SEHNR and FQNEAQ (reference sequence). Deletions cut 5 bases from V and 5 bases from J, with 10 bases between. CDR3 length equals 12 residues.

The sample holds a few counts of this clonotype. The chain links TRBV12-3 or TRBV12-4 to TRBJ2-7; 11 bases match TRBD2. This CDR3 has 16 residues. Trimming at V came to 3 bases and at J to 3 bases, leaving 7 bases not matched to a gene. CDR3 protein: CASSFLAGGPHYEQYF. Written as DNA, the CDR3 is TGTGCCAGCAGTTTCTTAGCGGGGGGGCCTCACTACGAGCAGTACTTC.

This clonotype showed up just a few times. V and J are TRBV6-2 or TRBV6-3 and TRBJ2-7; 9 nucleotides line up with TRBD1. V shed 4 bases, J shed 2 bases, and the junction held 3 bases outside the gene matches. Germline V gene data show CDR1 as MNHEY and CDR2 as SVGEGT. The CDR3 spans 14 residues. The CDR3: CASSWDREAYEQYF. In DNA, the CDR3 is TGTGCCAGCAGTTGGGACAGGGAAGCCTACGAGCAGTACTTC.

V usage is TRBV11-2 and J usage is TRBJ1-1; D is perhaps TRBD1 (5 bases). V was cut by 0 bases and J by 0 bases, with 8 bases left in between. CDR3 size: 15 residues. Germline CDR1 is SGHAT and CDR2 is FQNNGV. DNA of the CDR3: TGTGCCAGCAGCTTAGAGCGACAGATGAACACTGAAGCTTTCTTT. Encoded protein: CASSLERQMNTEAFF.

Relative to its sample, this clonotype is medium-sized (0.01 to 0.1%). The V and J genes are TRBV7-2 and TRBJ1-1; no clear D gene. There are 13 residues in the CDR3. CDR1 and CDR2 (germline): SGHTA, FQGNSA. Trimming took 5 bases from V and 5 from J, leaving 12 bases between them. The CDR3 bases are TGTGCCAGCAGCCTTTTGGGGTTGACTGAAGCTTTCTTT. Protein: CASSLLGLTEAFF.

This clonotype appeared a few times. This sequence joins TRBV21-1 and TRBJ2-6; the listed D gene, TRBD1, was not tested against the DNA. TRBV21-1 is listed as a pseudogene. The CDR3 contains 21 residues. CDR3 region: CASSKALRWQGVYSGANVLTF. The CDR3 DNA reads TGTGCCAGCAGCAAAGCGCTCAGATGGCAGGGGGTCTACTCTGGGGCCAACGTCCTGACTTTC.

This clonotype came up a few times. This sequence joins TRBV30 and TRBJ1-1; D is unresolved. CDR1 and CDR2 (germline): GTSNPN, SVGIG (reference sequence). V shed 3 bases and J shed 6 bases, with 8 bases lying between them. The CDR3 length is 11 residues. CDR3 bases: TGTGCCTGGAGCCTCGGGCCTGAAGCTTTCTTT. Residues: CAWSLGPEAFF.

A remark on this clonotype: This sequence may be a read error, since a much larger clone differs from it by one base. The rearrangement joins TRBV4-3 to TRBJ2-7, with TRBD2 as a possible D gene (5 bases). This CDR3 has 15 residues. Trimming stripped 0 bases from V and 0 bases from J, with 9 bases between. Germline CDR1 and CDR2: LGHNA and YSLEER. CDR3 in DNA: TGCGCCAGCAGCCAAGAAGTGGGGAGCTCCTACGAGCAGTACTTC. It is translated as CASSQEVGSSYEQYF.

V usage is TRBV12-3 or TRBV12-4 and J usage is TRBJ2-3; TRBD2 matches at 11 bases. Losses at the gene ends were 5 bases for V and 4 bases for J; bases not matched to a gene: 11. This CDR3 contains 17 residues. The CDR3 here is CASSLNSGGAWSDTQYF. The CDR3 DNA is TGTGCCAGCAGTCTCAATAGCGGGGGGGCCTGGTCAGATACGCAGTATTTT.

The chain is built from TRBV19 and TRBJ2-3; 8 bases match TRBD2. This CDR3 spans 15 amino acids. CDR1 is LNHDA, CDR2 SQIVND, per germline (reference sequence). Trimming removed 6 bases from V and 5 bases from J; junction bases left unmatched: 10. The chain's CDR3 is CASSLLAVGGDTQYF. In nucleotides, the CDR3 is TGTGCCAGTAGCTTACTAGCGGTGGGGGGAGATACGCAGTATTTT.

Notes on this clonotype: The junction departs from germline at one end; a sequencing error may be responsible. The CDR3 DNA reads as TGTGCCAGCAGCCAAGATTGGACTGTCGGACGGATGAACACCGGGGAGCAGTTTTTT. This sequence encodes CASSQDWTVGRMNTGEQFF. The chain links TRBV3-1 to TRBJ2-2, with a possible D match to TRBD2 (5 bases). Germline V gene lookup returns CDR1 LGHDT and CDR2 YNNKEL (reference sequence). The CDR3 length is 19 residues.

This clonotype was seen many times. The chain uses TRBV28 and TRBJ2-2; D not resolved. Germline CDR1 MDHEN, CDR2 SYDVKM. The V gene lost 3 bases and the J gene lost 4 bases, with 12 bases spanning the gap. The CDR3 is 15 amino acids. The CDR3 loop is CASSFSPTGTGELFF. The CDR3 nucleotides read TGTGCCAGCAGTTTTTCTCCTACGGGCACCGGGGAGCTGTTTTTT.

This clonotype has ten or more counts. This chain uses TRBV29-1 with TRBJ2-3; perhaps TRBD2 as D (7 bases). The CDR3 spans 13 residues. V was trimmed by 4 bases and J by 4 bases, leaving 12 bases between them. CDR1 SQVTM and CDR2 ANQGSEA come from the germline V gene. The chain's CDR3 is CSVGGGEADTQYF. The CDR3 DNA is TGCAGCGTTGGCGGGGGCGAGGCAGATACGCAGTATTTT.

This clonotype was seen ten or more times. The gene calls are TRBV27 and TRBJ2-3; no clear D. V was cut by 2 bases and J by 7 bases, with 7 bases left in between. Germline assignment: CDR1 MNHEY and CDR2 SMNVEV (reference sequence). CDR3 size: 12 residues. In DNA form, the CDR3 reads TGTGCCAGCAGTTTACCCCAACATACGCAGTATTTT. It translates to CASSLPQHTQYF.

A remark on this clonotype: A clone one base away is much larger, so this may be a read error. The chain is built from TRBV12-5 and TRBJ1-1, with D possibly being TRBD1 (6 bases). Germline CDR1 and CDR2: LGHNT and FRNRAP. Between the trimmed V and J ends, which lost 2 bases and 7 bases, there was a span of 11 bases. The CDR3 consists of 13 residues. The CDR3 spells CASGLSRGGEAFF. CDR3 DNA: TGTGCTAGTGGTTTGAGCAGGGGTGGTGAAGCTTTCTTT.

The chain carries TRBV4-3 and TRBJ2-5, with D possibly being TRBD2 (6 bases). The germline gives CDR1 LGHNA, CDR2 YSLEER. V was cut by 1 base and J by 5 bases, with 20 bases left in between. The CDR3 contains 17 residues. As DNA, the CDR3 is TGCGCCAGCAGCCAAGGCGAAGCGGGCCTGGAAGGGGAGACCCAGTACTTC. It yields the protein CASSQGEAGLEGETQYF.